This entry is about one T cell receptor beta chain. The data stem from a study of blood T cell repertoires in COVID-19. Across the study: From the United States, Italy and Spain came samples of acute and convalescent COVID-19. From T cells, B-cell-depleted T cells, or PBMCs came the material, which was cDNA or gDNA.

In the original processing: By means of reference gene primer amplification, nucleated cell counts were estimated. Sequenced by immunoSEQ multiplex PCR; TCRdb stores in-frame clones only, minus some. V, J and clone size were drawn from that table, and D and trimming were deduced from the DNA. The table has under 150,000 clones, 79% seen once; the top ten hold 3% to 4.5%. The germline V and J ends were trimmed by 2 bases and 5 bases, with 9 bases remaining between them. CDR1 and CDR2 (germline): SGHTA, FQGTGA. CDR3 length equals 14 residues. The material sequenced was peripheral blood. The TCR was taken from a man aged 55 to 69 with acute or convalescent COVID-19. The rearrangement links TRBV7-3 to TRBJ2-2; no clear D. CDR3 sequence: CASSLVPVTGELFF. Here the CDR3 DNA reads TGTGCCAGCAGCTTAGTTCCGGTAACCGGGGAGCTGTTTTTT. The variable domain in full, completed from reference TRBV7-3 and TRBJ2-2, reads GAGVSQTPSNKVTEKGKYVELRCDPISGHTALYWYRQSLGQGPEFLIYFQGTGAADDSGLPNDRFFAVRPEGSVSTLKIQRTERGDSAVYLCASSLVPVTGELFFGEGSRLTVL.